This T cell receptor beta chain was documented in a study of blood T cell repertoires in COVID-19. Background on the study: COVID-19 samples from acute and convalescent phases originated in the United States, Italy and Spain. PBMCs, B-cell-depleted T cells, or T cells were the source of the cDNA or gDNA that made up the material.

Authors' methods: Quantification of nucleated cells was approximated via reference gene primer amplification. Generated by immunoSEQ multiplex PCR, the TCRdb table keeps only in-frame clones and is missing some. The V and J calls and clone size are taken from that table; D and trimming were inferred from the DNA. The repertoire includes 110,000 to 150,000 clones, around 90% of them detected once, and approximately 11% sits in the top ten. The V gene lost 0 bases and the J gene lost 7 bases, with 13 bases spanning the gap. CDR1 SGDLS and CDR2 YYNGEE come from the germline V gene. This CDR3 is 14 amino acids long.

This TCR was recovered from a woman aged 80 or over with acute or convalescent COVID-19. The chain couples TRBV9 to TRBJ1-1; D not certain. Sequenced input: peripheral blood. The CDR3 protein is CASSVAGGRGEAFF. The DNA of the CDR3 is TGTGCCAGCAGCGTAGCGGGCGGGCGCGGTGAAGCTTTCTTT.